Each of the 16 T cell receptor beta chains below was sequenced from the same sample in a study of blood T cell repertoires in COVID-19. TCRdb keeps only in-frame clones here, not all; method: immunoSEQ multiplex PCR. The table lists about 220,000 clones, roughly 90% of them singletons. Material for sequencing was peripheral blood. These receptors were taken from a man between 40 and 49 years old with active or convalescent COVID-19.

The chain carries TRBV27 and TRBJ1-5; a weak D match, TRBD1 (5 bases). The CDR3 length is 16 residues. Per germline, CDR1 MNHEY and CDR2 SMNVEV (reference sequence). The ends were cut back, 5 bases at V and 2 bases at J, with 16 bases in the middle. As DNA, the CDR3 is TGTGCCAGCAGTCCCCGGGACTCGTCGCGCAATCAGCCCCAGCATTTT. This codes for CASSPRDSSRNQPQHF.

This sequence joins TRBV18 and TRBJ1-4, with 8 bases identical to TRBD1. The V and J ends lost 2 bases and 0 bases, in that order; junction bases with no gene match: 8. The CDR3 spans 18 residues. CDR1 and CDR2 from the germline V gene are KGHSH and LQKENI. CDR3 in DNA: TGTGCCAGCTCACCATCTGGACAGGGTATGACAACTAATGAAAAACTGTTTTTT. This sequence encodes CASSPSGQGMTTNEKLFF.

The chain has TRBV6-2 or TRBV6-3 and TRBJ1-5; a possible D gene is TRBD1 (5 bases). The CDR3 totals 15 residues. The V gene lost 3 bases and the J gene lost 2 bases, with 11 bases spanning the gap. The germline V gene has CDR1 MNHEY and CDR2 SVGEGT. The CDR3 spells CASSYGGGGNQPQHF. CDR3 bases: TGTGCCAGCAGTTATGGCGGGGGTGGCAATCAGCCCCAGCATTTT.

The V call is TRBV7-8, the J call TRBJ1-1; TRBD1 aligns across 7 bases. CDR1 SGHVS and CDR2 FQNEAQ come from the germline V gene. J was trimmed by 2 bases and V by 5 bases; bases with no gene match: 8. The CDR3 totals 15 residues. The CDR3 here is CASSRTGQSNTEAFF. CDR3 coding DNA: TGTGCCAGCAGCCGAACGGGACAGAGTAACACTGAAGCTTTCTTT.

The chain links TRBV18 to TRBJ1-3; possibly TRBD1 for D (5 bases). CDR3 length: 15 amino acids. V was shortened by 0 bases and J by 10 bases, with 16 bases between the two germline ends. Per germline, CDR1 KGHSH and CDR2 LQKENI. This CDR3 reads CASSPPTGEGATIYF. The CDR3 coding sequence is TGTGCCAGCTCACCACCCACCGGAGAAGGGGCAACCATATATTTT.

The chain employs TRBV4-1 and TRBJ1-2; no clear D gene. The CDR3 is 17 amino acids. Trimming cost V 0 bases and J 2 bases, with 16 bases left between them. Germline V gene sequence: CDR1 MGHRA, CDR2 YSYEKL. CDR3 loop: CASSQDNEAGGNYGYTF. The CDR3 bases are TGCGCCAGCAGCCAAGATAACGAGGCGGGAGGGAACTATGGCTACACCTTC.

CDR3 protein: CASRRTGFHTGELFF. CDR3 in DNA: TGTGCCAGCAGACGAACAGGGTTCCACACCGGGGAGCTGTTTTTT. The V gene is TRBV27, the J gene TRBJ2-2, with D possibly TRBD1 on 6 matching bases. With 6 bases removed from V and 3 bases from J, the gap between germline ends came to 14 bases. The CDR3 is 15 amino acids. Germline loops: CDR1 MNHEY, CDR2 SMNVEV (reference sequence).

The V gene is TRBV27, the J gene TRBJ1-1, with 9 bases lining up with TRBD1. J lost 5 bases, V lost 6 bases, and 7 bases had no gene match. Germline loops: CDR1 MNHEY, CDR2 SMNVEV (reference sequence). The CDR3 is 14 residues long. The CDR3 nucleotides are TGTGCCAGCAGCTCGACAGGGGGAAGGACTGAAGCTTTCTTT. It yields the protein CASSSTGGRTEAFF.

The chain has TRBV7-9 and TRBJ2-6, with 8 bases lining up with TRBD1. The CDR3 loop spans 17 amino acids. In germline, CDR1 is SEHNR, CDR2 FQNEAQ (reference sequence). V lost 8 bases, J lost 0 bases, and 9 bases stayed unmatched. CDR3 sequence: CASYGTGPNSGANVLTF. The CDR3 nucleotides read TGTGCCAGCTACGGGACAGGACCCAACTCTGGGGCCAACGTCCTGACTTTC.

The chain joins TRBV24-1 to TRBJ2-3; 8 bases are shared with TRBD2. CDR3 size: 16 residues. Trimming removed 4 bases from V and 4 bases from J; junction bases left unmatched: 9. CDR1 KGHDR and CDR2 SFDVKD come from the germline V gene. The DNA of the CDR3 is TGTGCCACCAGTGACCAAGCGGGAGAATCCGCAGATACGCAGTATTTT. Residues: CATSDQAGESADTQYF.

This sequence joins TRBV3-1 (or the pseudogene TRBV3-2) and TRBJ1-3, with a tentative D call TRBD1 (6 bases). V dropped 5 bases and J dropped 4 bases, with 15 bases sitting between them. Germline CDR1 is LGHDT and CDR2 is YNNKEL (reference sequence). The CDR3 is made up of 15 amino acids. CDR3 coding DNA: TGTGCCAGCAGCAACCCGGGACAATGGGGAAACACCATATATTTT. Amino acids: CASSNPGQWGNTIYF.

This clone showed up just once. The V call is TRBV27, the J call TRBJ2-1, with a weak D call TRBD2 (5 bases). This CDR3 comprises 18 residues. The V end was cut by 2 bases, the J end by 0 bases, with 17 bases between. Germline CDR1 and CDR2: MNHEY and SMNVEV (reference sequence). The CDR3 DNA is TGTGCCAGCAGTTTAGGAGCTAGCCGTCTAAGCTCCTACAATGAGCAGTTCTTC. Translation: CASSLGASRLSSYNEQFF.

This clone is a singleton in its sample. The chain links TRBV30 to TRBJ1-1; the D is unclear. The V gene lost 3 bases and the J gene lost 0 bases, with 8 bases spanning the gap. The CDR3 has 13 residues. Per germline, CDR1 GTSNPN and CDR2 SVGIG (reference sequence). Here the CDR3 DNA reads TGTGCCTGGAGAACAGCCATGAACACTGAAGCTTTCTTT. Amino acids: CAWRTAMNTEAFF.

This sequence joins TRBV7-2 and TRBJ2-2; 9 bases are shared with TRBD1. The V segment lost 4 bases and the J segment 1 base; nucleotides outside the gene matches: 4. This CDR3 region has 16 residues. Per germline, CDR1 SGHTA and CDR2 FQGNSA. The CDR3 nucleotides are TGTGCCAGCAGCTCGACGGACAGGGGGAACACCGGGGAGCTGTTTTTT. It yields the protein CASSSTDRGNTGELFF.

The chain couples TRBV11-2 to TRBJ2-7; D possibly corresponds to TRBD1 (7 bases). V was trimmed by 8 bases and J by 6 bases, leaving 17 bases between them. CDR3 length equals 13 residues. Germline CDR1 reads SGHAT; CDR2 reads FQNNGV. The CDR3 loop is CASLGGGNAEQYF. The DNA for the CDR3 is TGTGCCAGCCTAGGGGGCGGGAACGCCGAGCAGTACTTC.

The V gene is TRBV10-3, the J gene TRBJ2-3; 7 nucleotides agree with TRBD2. V was pared by 4 bases and J by 2 bases, with 3 bases of the junction left unmatched. This CDR3 has 14 residues. Germline V gives CDR1 ENHRY, CDR2 SYGVKD. CDR3 sequence: CAISGGGSTDTQYF. CDR3 sequence (DNA): TGTGCCATCAGTGGGGGGGGTTCCACAGATACGCAGTATTTT.